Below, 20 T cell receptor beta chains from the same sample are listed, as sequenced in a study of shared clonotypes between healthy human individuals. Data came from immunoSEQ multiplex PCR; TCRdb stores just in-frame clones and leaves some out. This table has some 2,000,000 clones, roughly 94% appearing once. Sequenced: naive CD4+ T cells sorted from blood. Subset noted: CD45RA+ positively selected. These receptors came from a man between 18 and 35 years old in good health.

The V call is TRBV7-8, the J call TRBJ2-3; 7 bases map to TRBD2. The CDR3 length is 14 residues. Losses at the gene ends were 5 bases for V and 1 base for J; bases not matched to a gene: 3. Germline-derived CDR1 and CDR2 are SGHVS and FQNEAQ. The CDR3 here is CASSVSGRTDTQYF. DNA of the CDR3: TGTGCCAGCAGCGTTAGCGGGCGCACAGATACGCAGTATTTT.

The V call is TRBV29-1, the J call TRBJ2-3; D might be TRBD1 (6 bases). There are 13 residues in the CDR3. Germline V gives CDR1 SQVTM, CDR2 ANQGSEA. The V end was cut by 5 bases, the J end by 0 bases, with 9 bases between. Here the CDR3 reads CSVRTDSTDTQYF. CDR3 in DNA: TGCAGCGTTAGGACAGACAGCACAGATACGCAGTATTTT.

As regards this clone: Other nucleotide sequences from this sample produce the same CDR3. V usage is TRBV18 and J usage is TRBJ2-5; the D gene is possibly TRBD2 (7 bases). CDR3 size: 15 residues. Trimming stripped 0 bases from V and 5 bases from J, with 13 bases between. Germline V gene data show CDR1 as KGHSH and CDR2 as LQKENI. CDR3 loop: CASSPPAGARETQYF. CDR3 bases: TGTGCCAGCTCACCACCGGCGGGGGCGCGGGAGACCCAGTACTTC.

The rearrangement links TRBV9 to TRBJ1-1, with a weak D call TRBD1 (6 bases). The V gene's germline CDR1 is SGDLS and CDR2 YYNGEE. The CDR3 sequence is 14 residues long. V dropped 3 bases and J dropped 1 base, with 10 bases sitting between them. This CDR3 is CASSAGQANTEAFF. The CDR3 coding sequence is TGTGCCAGCAGCGCGGGACAAGCGAACACTGAAGCTTTCTTT.

The CDR3 region is CASSWGGNTIYF. In nucleotides, the CDR3 is TGTGCCAGCAGCTGGGGAGGAAACACCATATATTTT. The V gene is TRBV7-2, the J gene TRBJ1-3; D is unclear. Trimming stripped 4 bases from V and 4 bases from J, with 5 bases between. This CDR3 spans 12 amino acids. Germline assignment: CDR1 SGHTA and CDR2 FQGNSA.

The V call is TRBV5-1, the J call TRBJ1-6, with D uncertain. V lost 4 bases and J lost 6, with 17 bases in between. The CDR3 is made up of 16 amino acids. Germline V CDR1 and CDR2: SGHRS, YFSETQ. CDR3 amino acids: CASSLASGDRNSPLHF. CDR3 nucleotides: TGCGCCAGCAGCCTCGCGTCGGGAGATCGTAATTCACCCCTCCACTTT.

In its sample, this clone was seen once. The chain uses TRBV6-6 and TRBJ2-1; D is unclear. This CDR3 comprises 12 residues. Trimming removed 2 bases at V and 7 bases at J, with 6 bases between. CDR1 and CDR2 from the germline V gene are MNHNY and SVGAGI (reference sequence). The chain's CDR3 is CASSYIENEQFF. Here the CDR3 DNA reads TGTGCCAGCAGTTACATCGAGAATGAGCAGTTCTTC.

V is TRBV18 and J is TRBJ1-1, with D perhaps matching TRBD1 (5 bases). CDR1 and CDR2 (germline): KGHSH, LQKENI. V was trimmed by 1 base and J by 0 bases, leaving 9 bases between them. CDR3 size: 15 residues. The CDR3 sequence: CASSPQGPVNTEAFF. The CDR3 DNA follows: TGTGCCAGCTCACCACAGGGGCCGGTGAACACTGAAGCTTTCTTT. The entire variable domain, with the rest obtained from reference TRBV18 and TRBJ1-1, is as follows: NAGVMQNPRHLVRRRGQEARLRCSPMKGHSHVYWYRQLPEEGLKFMVYLQKENIIDESGMPKERFSAEFPKEGPSILRIQQVVRGDSAAYFCASSPQGPVNTEAFFGQGTRLTVV.

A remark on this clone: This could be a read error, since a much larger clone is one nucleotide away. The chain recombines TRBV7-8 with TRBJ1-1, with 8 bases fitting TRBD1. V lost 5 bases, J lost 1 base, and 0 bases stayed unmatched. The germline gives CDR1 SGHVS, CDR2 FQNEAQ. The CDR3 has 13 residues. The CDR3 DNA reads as TGTGCCAGCAGCGGACAGGGGAACACTGAAGCTTTCTTT. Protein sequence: CASSGQGNTEAFF.

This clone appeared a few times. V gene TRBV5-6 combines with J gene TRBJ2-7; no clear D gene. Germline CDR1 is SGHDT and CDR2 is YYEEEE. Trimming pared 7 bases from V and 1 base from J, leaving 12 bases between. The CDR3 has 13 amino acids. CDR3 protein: CASRGGFSYEQYF. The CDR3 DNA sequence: TGTGCCAGCCGTGGCGGATTTTCCTACGAGCAGTACTTC.

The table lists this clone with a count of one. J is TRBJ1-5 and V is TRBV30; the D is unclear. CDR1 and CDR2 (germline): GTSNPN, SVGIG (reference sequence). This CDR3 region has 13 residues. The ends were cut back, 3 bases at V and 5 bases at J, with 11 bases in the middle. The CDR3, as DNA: TGTGCCTGGAGAAACTCCTGGGATCAGCCCCAGCATTTT. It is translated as CAWRNSWDQPQHF.

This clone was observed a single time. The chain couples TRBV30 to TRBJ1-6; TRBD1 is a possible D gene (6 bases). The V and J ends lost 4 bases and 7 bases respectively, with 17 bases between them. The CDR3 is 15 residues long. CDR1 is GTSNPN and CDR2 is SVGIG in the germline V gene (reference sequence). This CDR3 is CAWTERDMGNSPLHF. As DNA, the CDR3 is TGTGCCTGGACCGAGAGGGACATGGGAAATTCACCCCTCCACTTT.

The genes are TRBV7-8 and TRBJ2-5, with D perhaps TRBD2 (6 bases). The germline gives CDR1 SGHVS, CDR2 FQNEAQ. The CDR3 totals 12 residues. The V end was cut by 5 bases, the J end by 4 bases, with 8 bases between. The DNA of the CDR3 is TGTGCCAGCAGCGGAGCGGGAGAGACCCAGTACTTC. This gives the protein CASSGAGETQYF.

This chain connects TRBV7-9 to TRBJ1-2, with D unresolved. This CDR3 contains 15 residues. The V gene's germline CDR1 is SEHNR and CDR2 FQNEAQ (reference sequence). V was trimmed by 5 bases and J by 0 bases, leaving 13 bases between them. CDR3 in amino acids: CASSPSLTSNYGYTF. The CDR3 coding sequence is TGTGCCAGCAGCCCCTCTTTAACTTCTAACTATGGCTACACCTTC. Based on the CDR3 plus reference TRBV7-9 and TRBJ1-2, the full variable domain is DTGVSQNPRHKITKRGQNVTFRCDPISEHNRLYWYRQTLGQGPEFLTYFQNEAQLEKSRLLSDRFSAERPKGSFSTLEIQRTEQGDSAMYLCASSPSLTSNYGYTFGSGTRLTVV.

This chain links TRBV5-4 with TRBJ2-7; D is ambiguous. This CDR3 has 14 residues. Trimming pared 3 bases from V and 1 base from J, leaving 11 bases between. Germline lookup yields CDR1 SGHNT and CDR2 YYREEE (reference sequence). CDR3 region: CASSSPGPSYEQYF. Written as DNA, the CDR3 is TGTGCCAGCAGCTCCCCGGGCCCTTCCTACGAGCAGTACTTC.

The CDR3 loop reads CASSGTSYGYTF. Written as DNA, the CDR3 is TGTGCCAGCAGCGGGACAAGCTATGGCTACACCTTC. This chain connects TRBV6-1 to TRBJ1-2; possible D gene TRBD1, 6 bases. The CDR3 is 12 residues long. Germline V CDR1 and CDR2: MNHNS, SASEGT. V was shortened by 6 bases and J by 4 bases, with 9 bases between the two germline ends.

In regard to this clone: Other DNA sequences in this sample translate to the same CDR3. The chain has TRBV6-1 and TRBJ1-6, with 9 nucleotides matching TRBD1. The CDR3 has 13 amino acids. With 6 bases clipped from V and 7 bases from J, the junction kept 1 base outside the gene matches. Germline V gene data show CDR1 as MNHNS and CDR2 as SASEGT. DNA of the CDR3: TGTGCCAGCAGGGGACAGGGAAATTCACCCCTCCACTTT. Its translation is CASRGQGNSPLHF.

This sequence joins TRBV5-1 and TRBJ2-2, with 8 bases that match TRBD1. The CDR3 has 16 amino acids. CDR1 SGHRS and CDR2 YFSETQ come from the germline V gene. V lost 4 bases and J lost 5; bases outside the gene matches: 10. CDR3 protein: CASSIGQGKGTGELFF. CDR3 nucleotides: TGCGCCAGCAGCATCGGACAGGGTAAAGGTACCGGGGAGCTGTTTTTT.

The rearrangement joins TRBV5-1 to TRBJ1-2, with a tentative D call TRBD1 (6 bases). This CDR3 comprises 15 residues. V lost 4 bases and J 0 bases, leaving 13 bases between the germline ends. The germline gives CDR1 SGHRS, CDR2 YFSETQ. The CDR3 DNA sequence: TGCGCCAGCAGCCCTGAGACAGGAGCTAACTATGGCTACACCTTC. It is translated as CASSPETGANYGYTF.

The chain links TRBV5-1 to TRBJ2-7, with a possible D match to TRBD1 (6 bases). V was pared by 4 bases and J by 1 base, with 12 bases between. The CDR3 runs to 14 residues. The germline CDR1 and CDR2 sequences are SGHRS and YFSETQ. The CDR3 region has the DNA TGCGCCAGCAGCCAGGGGATTGGATCCTACGAGCAGTACTTC. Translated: CASSQGIGSYEQYF. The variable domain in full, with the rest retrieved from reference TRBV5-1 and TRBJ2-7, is KAGVTQTPRYLIKTRGQQVTLSCSPISGHRSVSWYQQTPGQGLQFLFEYFSETQRNKGNFPGRFSGRQFSNSRSEMNVSTLELGDSALYLCASSQGIGSYEQYFGPGTRLTVT.